The T cell receptor beta chain described here comes from a study of shared clonotypes between healthy human individuals. Study summary: Donors had three CD4 naive, three CD4 memory, two CD8 naive and one CD8 memory plate apiece.

Sorted-subset replicate PCRs used 200 ng of genomic DNA. This amount corresponded to 30,000 to 35,000 T cell genomes. TCRdb's copy holds only in-frame clones and misses some; the assay was immunoSEQ multiplex PCR. This repertoire shows 550,000 to 600,000 clones, 95% to 98% found once; its top ten account for approximately 0.3%. The CDR3 is 18 amino acids. Germline V gene data show CDR1 as SQVTM and CDR2 as ANQGSEA. V was clipped by 7 bases and J by 0 bases; unmatched bases: 16. Points from the study as a whole: Clonotypes which were not shared had lower generation probabilities than clonotypes that all four donors shared. Blood alone was sampled, and tissue repertoires likely differ.

A note on this clone: The antigen is not known.

Terminally differentiated effector memory CD45RA+ cells were left out of the naive CD8 fraction, which was CD45RO-negative and positively selected for CCR7. This TCR derives from a man aged 30 to 39 in good health. This chain connects TRBV29-1 to TRBJ2-1, with 9 bases aligning to TRBD2. Material: naive CD8+ T cells sorted from blood. The CDR3 nucleotides are TGCAGCGCTGGGGGATCGCTAGCGGGACAGAGCTCCTACAATGAGCAGTTCTTC. It yields the protein CSAGGSLAGQSSYNEQFF.